This T cell receptor (beta chain) was profiled in a study of CD8 T cells in Susac syndrome. In the study overall: At the time of blood draw, patients with Susac syndrome were therapy-naive, receiving corticosteroids, or receiving intravenous immunoglobulin alone.

Trimming removed 1 base at V and 0 bases at J, with 6 bases between. The V gene's germline CDR1 is LGHDT and CDR2 YNNKEL (reference sequence). This CDR3 comprises 14 residues. When the RNA was reverse transcribed, random hexamers were used with an input of about 0.45 to 1 ug. Across 54 Vbeta and 13 Jbeta, immunoSEQ multiplex PCR amplified TCR beta CDR3. TCRdb reprocessed the immunoSEQ multiplex PCR reads via MiXCR and lists one record per CDR3 protein. The sample lists around 130,000 distinct CDR3 sequences; roughly 95% were seen once. Comments on this clonotype: The antigen is unknown.

Study results and caveats: CD4+ T cell repertoires in Susac syndrome exhibited no evidence of clonal expansion.

TCR beta sequencing covered blood CD8+ and CD4+ T cells. This TCR derives from a human donor with Susac syndrome. This sequence joins TRBV3-1 and TRBJ1-1, with no clear D. Source material: CD4+ T cells from PBMCs. CDR3 sequence reads: CASSQGVMNTEAFF. The CDR3 coding sequence is TGTGCCAGCAGCCAAGGAGTCATGAACACTGAAGCTTTCTTT.